One and the same sample provided the 18 T cell receptor beta chains below, sequenced in a study of Graves' ophthalmopathy and Graves' hyperthyroidism. Amplified material comprised TCR beta CDR3 regions derived from RNA transcripts. HTBI-primed RT-PCR formed the first round, and a multiplex PCR formed the second. Each CDR3 protein is one row after TCRdb ran MiXCR on the multiplex PCR reads. The sample has more than 1,000,000 distinct CDR3 sequences; around a third are singletons. Material: peripheral blood or thyroid tissue (not recorded which). The receptors derive from an adult man with Graves' hyperthyroidism.

At least ten counts were recorded for this clonotype. V is TRBV7-9 and J is TRBJ2-7; D call uncertain. The germline gives CDR1 SEHNR, CDR2 FQNEAQ (reference sequence). The CDR3 runs 12 residues. Trimming cost V 2 bases and J 5 bases, with 7 bases left between them. The CDR3 DNA reads TGTGCCAGCAGCTTAAACAGCAACGAGCAGTACTTC. Its translation is CASSLNSNEQYF.

This clonotype has a count of ten or more. The CDR3 nucleotides read TGCGCCAGCAGCCAAGAAGGATCGCCTGAAGCTTTCTTT. The encoded protein is CASSQEGSPEAFF. V and J are TRBV4-3 and TRBJ1-1, with unresolved D. This CDR3 contains 13 residues. Germline CDR1 and CDR2: LGHNA and YSLEER. V shed 0 bases and J shed 6 bases, with 8 bases lying between them.

This clonotype was picked up many times. This rearrangement joins TRBV12-3 or TRBV12-4 to TRBJ1-6; D unclear. This CDR3 contains 16 residues. V was pared by 5 bases and J by 0 bases, with 11 bases between. The chain's CDR3 is CASSGVSSSYNSPLHF. CDR3 in DNA: TGTGCCAGCAGTGGGGTGTCGAGCTCCTATAATTCACCCCTCCACTTT.

This clonotype appeared many times. The chain links TRBV9 to TRBJ1-5, with 9 bases that match TRBD1. CDR1 SGDLS and CDR2 YYNGEE come from the germline V gene. The CDR3 loop spans 16 amino acids. J was trimmed by 7 bases and V by 3 bases; bases with no gene match: 11. The CDR3 region has the DNA TGTGCCAGCAGCGCGGGACAGGGTGCATTAAGGCAGCCCCAGCATTTT. This gives the protein CASSAGQGALRQPQHF.

V and J are TRBV4-3 and TRBJ2-7; 8 bases align to TRBD2. CDR1 and CDR2 (germline): LGHNA, YSLEER. V lost 4 bases to trimming and J lost 3 bases; unmatched junction nucleotides: 8. This CDR3 comprises 15 residues. CDR3 nucleotide sequence: TGCGCCAGCAGCCCCGACGAGGCGGGGGGCTACGAGCAGTACTTC. Protein: CASSPDEAGGYEQYF.

The rearrangement joins TRBV2 to TRBJ2-2; possible D gene TRBD1, 5 bases. The CDR3 totals 14 residues. The germline gives CDR1 SNHLY, CDR2 FYNNEI. With 1 base removed from V and 7 bases from J, the gap between germline ends came to 10 bases. CDR3 sequence (DNA): TGTGCCAGCAGTGAAGACAGGCCCGGCGGGGAGCTGTTTTTT. Its translation: CASSEDRPGGELFF.

V usage is TRBV11-1 and J usage is TRBJ1-2; no clear D gene. Per the germline V gene, CDR1 is SGHAT and CDR2 is FQDESV (reference sequence). The CDR3 is made up of 14 amino acids. V lost 4 bases, J lost 8 bases, and 17 bases lay in between. The CDR3 bases are TGTGCCAGCAGCTCCCCACTAGCGGGAGTCGGCTACACCTTC. Protein product: CASSSPLAGVGYTF. The variable domain in full, with the rest retrieved from reference TRBV11-1 and TRBJ1-2, is EAEVAQSPRYKITEKSQAVAFWCDPISGHATLYWYRQILGQGPELLVQFQDESVVDDSQLPKDRFSAERLKGVDSTLKIQPAELGDSAMYLCASSSPLAGVGYTFGSGTRLTVV.

This clonotype has only a few counts. The chain uses TRBV12-3 or TRBV12-4 and TRBJ1-4; 7 bases align to TRBD1. Trimming cost V 6 bases and J 4 bases; bases outside gene matches: 5. This CDR3 comprises 14 residues. The CDR3 nucleotides are TGTGCCAGCAGACCGGGACAGATTAATGAAAAACTGTTTTTT. It is translated as CASRPGQINEKLFF.

This clonotype was found a few times. The chain has TRBV7-3 and TRBJ1-4; TRBD1 is a possible D gene (6 bases). The CDR3 has 13 residues. Germline V gives CDR1 SGHTA, CDR2 FQGTGA. The germline V and J ends were trimmed by 1 base and 11 bases, with 11 bases remaining between them. The CDR3 loop is CASSLRQGTKLFF. The DNA for the CDR3 is TGTGCCAGCAGCTTAAGGCAGGGGACGAAACTGTTTTTT.

The genes are TRBV10-3 and TRBJ1-6; no clear D gene. Looked up from germline, CDR1 is ENHRY and CDR2 is SYGVKD. V lost 5 bases and J lost 7, with 15 bases in between. This CDR3 contains 15 residues. The CDR3 here is CAISYSSGRNSPLHF. The CDR3 DNA reads TGTGCCATCAGTTACTCTTCAGGTCGCAATTCACCCCTCCACTTT.

This clonotype was counted many times. This rearrangement joins TRBV12-3 or TRBV12-4 to TRBJ1-5; the D gene is possibly TRBD1 (5 bases). The germline V and J ends were trimmed by 3 bases and 6 bases, with 15 bases remaining between them. This CDR3 contains 15 residues. The CDR3 here is CASSLGWGGGQPQHF. The CDR3 bases are TGTGCCAGCAGTTTGGGGTGGGGGGGAGGTCAGCCCCAGCATTTT.

On this clonotype itself: Given a much more abundant clone one base away, this may be a read error. The chain couples TRBV7-9 to TRBJ2-7, with 12 bases identical to TRBD2. CDR3 length: 19 residues. Germline values: CDR1 SEHNR, CDR2 FQNEAQ (reference sequence). The CDR3 is CASSLSAMTSGSGSYKQYF. The DNA for the CDR3 is TGTGCCAGCAGCTTAAGCGCTATGACTAGCGGGAGTGGTTCCTACAAGCAGTACTTC.

The table lists this clonotype with many counts. The chain has TRBV19 and TRBJ2-2, with 8 bases fitting TRBD1. The CDR3 runs 15 residues. After removal of 11 bases from V and 3 bases from J, the junction contained 11 bases not matched to a gene. The germline V gene has CDR1 LNHDA and CDR2 SQIVND (reference sequence). In nucleotides, the CDR3 is TGTGCCTCGGCTACCGGACAGGGAGACACCGGGGAGCTGTTTTTT. Its protein product is CASATGQGDTGELFF.

This clonotype appeared a few times. V usage is TRBV12-3 or TRBV12-4 and J usage is TRBJ1-5; 9 bases are shared with TRBD1. The CDR3 runs 14 residues. V dropped 5 bases and J dropped 11; count of bases not matched to a gene: 10. CDR3 sequence: CASSQDTGGKAQHF. CDR3 DNA: TGTGCCAGCAGTCAAGACACAGGGGGCAAAGCCCAGCATTTT.

This chain connects TRBV7-2 to TRBJ2-5, with D possibly TRBD2 on 5 matching bases. The CDR3 consists of 15 residues. V was cut by 5 bases and J by 2 bases, with 15 bases left in between. Germline V gives CDR1 SGHTA, CDR2 FQGNSA. The CDR3: CASSHTRRSQETQYF. Written as DNA, the CDR3 is TGTGCCAGCAGCCACACTAGGAGGAGTCAAGAGACCCAGTACTTC.

The rearrangement joins TRBV12-3 or TRBV12-4 to TRBJ1-2; D is ambiguous. The CDR3 totals 16 residues. Trimming removed 6 bases at V and 0 bases at J, with 17 bases between. The CDR3 protein is CASSPPAGPANYGYTF. The CDR3 DNA follows: TGTGCCAGCAGCCCCCCTGCAGGCCCAGCTAACTATGGCTACACCTTC.

The chain employs TRBV3-1 and TRBJ1-1, with D unresolved. V dropped 1 base and J dropped 5 bases, with 11 bases sitting between them. This CDR3 has 14 amino acids. Germline values: CDR1 LGHDT, CDR2 YNNKEL (reference sequence). CDR3 protein: CASSQGHLGTEAFF. In DNA form, the CDR3 reads TGTGCCAGCAGCCAAGGACACCTAGGGACTGAAGCTTTCTTT.

This clonotype occurred many times. The gene calls are TRBV5-5 and TRBJ2-2; D possibly corresponds to TRBD1 (6 bases). Germline V gene sequence: CDR1 SGHKS, CDR2 YYEKEE (reference sequence). This CDR3 spans 14 amino acids. Between the trimmed V and J ends, which lost 5 bases and 6 bases, there was a span of 14 bases. CDR3 in DNA: TGTGCCAGCAGGGTGGACAGCAATTCCGGGGAGCTGTTTTTT. This translates into CASRVDSNSGELFF.